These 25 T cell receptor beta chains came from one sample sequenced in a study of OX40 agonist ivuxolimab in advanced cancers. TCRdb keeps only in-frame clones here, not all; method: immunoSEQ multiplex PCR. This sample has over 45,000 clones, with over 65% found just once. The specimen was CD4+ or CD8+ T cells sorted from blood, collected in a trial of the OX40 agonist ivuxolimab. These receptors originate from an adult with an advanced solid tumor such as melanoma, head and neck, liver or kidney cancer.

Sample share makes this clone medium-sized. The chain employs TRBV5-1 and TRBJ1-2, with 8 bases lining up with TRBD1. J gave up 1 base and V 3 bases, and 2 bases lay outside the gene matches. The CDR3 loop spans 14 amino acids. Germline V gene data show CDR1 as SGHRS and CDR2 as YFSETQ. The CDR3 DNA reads TGCGCCAGCAGCTCCGGACAGGGTAACTATGGCTACACCTTC. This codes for CASSSGQGNYGYTF.

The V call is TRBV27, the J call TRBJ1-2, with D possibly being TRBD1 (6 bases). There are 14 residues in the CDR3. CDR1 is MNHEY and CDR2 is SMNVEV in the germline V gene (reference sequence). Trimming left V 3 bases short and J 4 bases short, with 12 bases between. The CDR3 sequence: CASSFNRDGYGYTF. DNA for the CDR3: TGTGCCAGCAGTTTTAACAGGGATGGCTATGGCTACACCTTC.

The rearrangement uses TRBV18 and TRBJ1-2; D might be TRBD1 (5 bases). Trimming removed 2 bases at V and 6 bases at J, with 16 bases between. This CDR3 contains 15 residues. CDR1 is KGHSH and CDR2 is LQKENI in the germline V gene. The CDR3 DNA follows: TGTGCCAGCTCACCAGGGACCCTTAAGATGGATGGCTACACCTTC. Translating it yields CASSPGTLKMDGYTF.

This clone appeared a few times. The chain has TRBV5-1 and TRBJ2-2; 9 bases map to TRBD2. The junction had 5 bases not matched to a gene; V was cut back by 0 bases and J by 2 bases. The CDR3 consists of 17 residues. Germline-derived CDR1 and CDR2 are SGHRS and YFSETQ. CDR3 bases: TGCGCCAGCAGCTTGGACGCTAGCGGGGCTAACACCGGGGAGCTGTTTTTT. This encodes CASSLDASGANTGELFF.

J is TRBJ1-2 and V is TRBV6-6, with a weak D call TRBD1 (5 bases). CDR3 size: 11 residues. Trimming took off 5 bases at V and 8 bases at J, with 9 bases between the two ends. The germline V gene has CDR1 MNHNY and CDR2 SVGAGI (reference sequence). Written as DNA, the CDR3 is TGTGCCAGCAGTGGGGACCTGGGCTACACCTTC. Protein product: CASSGDLGYTF.

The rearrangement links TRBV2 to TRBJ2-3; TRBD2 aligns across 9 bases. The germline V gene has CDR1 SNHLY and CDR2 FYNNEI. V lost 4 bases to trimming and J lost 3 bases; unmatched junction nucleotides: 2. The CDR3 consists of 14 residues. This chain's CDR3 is CASSVLAGTDTQYF. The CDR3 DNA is TGTGCCAGCAGTGTCCTAGCGGGGACAGATACGCAGTATTTT.

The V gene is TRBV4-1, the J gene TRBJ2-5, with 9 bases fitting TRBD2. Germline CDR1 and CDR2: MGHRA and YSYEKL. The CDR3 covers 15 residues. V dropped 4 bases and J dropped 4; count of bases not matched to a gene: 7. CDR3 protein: CASSRERGEIETQYF. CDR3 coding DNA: TGCGCCAGCAGCCGGGAGCGGGGGGAGATAGAGACCCAGTACTTC.

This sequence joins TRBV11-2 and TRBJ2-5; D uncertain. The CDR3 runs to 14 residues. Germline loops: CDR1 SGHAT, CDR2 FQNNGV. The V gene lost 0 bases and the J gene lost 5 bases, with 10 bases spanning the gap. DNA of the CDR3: TGTGCCAGCAGCTTAGACCCCGGGCCTGAGACCCAGTACTTC. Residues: CASSLDPGPETQYF.

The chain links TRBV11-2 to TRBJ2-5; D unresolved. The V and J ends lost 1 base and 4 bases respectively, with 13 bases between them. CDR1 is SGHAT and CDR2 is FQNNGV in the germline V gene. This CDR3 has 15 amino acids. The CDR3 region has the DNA TGTGCCAGCAGCTTAGGATACAGATCAGGAGAGACCCAGTACTTC. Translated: CASSLGYRSGETQYF.

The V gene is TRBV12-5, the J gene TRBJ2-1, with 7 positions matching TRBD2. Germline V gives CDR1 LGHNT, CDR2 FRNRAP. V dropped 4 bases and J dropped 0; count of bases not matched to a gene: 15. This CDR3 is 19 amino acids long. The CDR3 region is CASGSLVYGPGGSYNEQFF. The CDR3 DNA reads TGTGCTAGTGGTTCCTTAGTCTATGGTCCGGGAGGCTCCTACAATGAGCAGTTCTTC.

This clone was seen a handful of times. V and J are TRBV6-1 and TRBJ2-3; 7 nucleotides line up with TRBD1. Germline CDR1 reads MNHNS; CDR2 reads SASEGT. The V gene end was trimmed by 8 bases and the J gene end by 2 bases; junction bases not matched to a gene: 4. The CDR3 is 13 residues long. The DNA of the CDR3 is TGTGCCAGCCGGGACAGATACACAGATACGCAGTATTTT. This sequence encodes CASRDRYTDTQYF.

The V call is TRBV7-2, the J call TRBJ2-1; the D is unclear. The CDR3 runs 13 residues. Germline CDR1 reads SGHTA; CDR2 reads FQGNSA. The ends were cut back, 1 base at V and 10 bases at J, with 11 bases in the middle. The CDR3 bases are TGTGCCAGCAGCTTAGACCCATCTCTGGAGCAGTTCTTC. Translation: CASSLDPSLEQFF.

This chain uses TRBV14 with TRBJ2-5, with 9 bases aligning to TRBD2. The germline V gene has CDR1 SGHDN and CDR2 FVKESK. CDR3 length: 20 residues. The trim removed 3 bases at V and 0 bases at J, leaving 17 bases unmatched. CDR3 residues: CASSQGWVAGAYRNQETQYF. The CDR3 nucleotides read TGTGCCAGCAGCCAGGGGTGGGTAGCGGGGGCCTACCGAAACCAAGAGACCCAGTACTTC.

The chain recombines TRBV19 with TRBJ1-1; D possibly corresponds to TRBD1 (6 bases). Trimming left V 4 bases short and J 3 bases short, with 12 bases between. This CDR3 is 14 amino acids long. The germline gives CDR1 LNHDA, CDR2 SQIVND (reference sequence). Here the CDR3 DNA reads TGTGCCAGTAGTAGTTCTTACAGGGACACTGAAGCTTTCTTT. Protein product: CASSSSYRDTEAFF.

The chain's CDR3 is CTSSQPSGLSYNEQFF. As DNA, the CDR3 is TGCACCAGCAGCCAGCCCAGCGGCCTCTCCTACAATGAGCAGTTCTTC. This chain links TRBV1 with TRBJ2-1; the D call TRBD2 from the table was never checked on the DNA. TRBV1 is classified as a pseudogene. The length of the CDR3 is 16 residues.

CDR3 protein: CASSLGGGPQSGYTF. CDR3 nucleotide sequence: TGTGCCAGCAGCTTAGGGGGGGGGCCCCAATCTGGCTACACCTTC. The rearrangement uses TRBV7-2 and TRBJ1-2; D is perhaps TRBD1 (6 bases). The CDR3 has 15 amino acids. Germline CDR1 reads SGHTA; CDR2 reads FQGNSA. V lost 1 base, J lost 7 bases, and 16 bases lay in between.

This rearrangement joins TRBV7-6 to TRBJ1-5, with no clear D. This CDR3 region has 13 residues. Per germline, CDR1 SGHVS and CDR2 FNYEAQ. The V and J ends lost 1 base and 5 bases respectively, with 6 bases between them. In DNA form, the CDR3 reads TGTGCCAGCAGCTTAGGCGGCGATCAGCCCCAGCATTTT. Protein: CASSLGGDQPQHF.

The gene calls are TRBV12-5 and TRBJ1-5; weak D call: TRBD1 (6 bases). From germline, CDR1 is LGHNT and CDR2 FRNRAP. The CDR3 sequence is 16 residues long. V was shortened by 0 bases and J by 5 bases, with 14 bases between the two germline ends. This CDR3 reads CASGLVLGQSYQPQHF. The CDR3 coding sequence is TGTGCTAGTGGTTTGGTACTAGGACAGTCCTATCAGCCCCAGCATTTT.

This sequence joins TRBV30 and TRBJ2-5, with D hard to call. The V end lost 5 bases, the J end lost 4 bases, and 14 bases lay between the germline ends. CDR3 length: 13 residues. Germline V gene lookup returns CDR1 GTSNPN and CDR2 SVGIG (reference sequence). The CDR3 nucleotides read TGTGCCTGGGAGGTCAGTGGTGGAGAGACCCAGTACTTC. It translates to CAWEVSGGETQYF.

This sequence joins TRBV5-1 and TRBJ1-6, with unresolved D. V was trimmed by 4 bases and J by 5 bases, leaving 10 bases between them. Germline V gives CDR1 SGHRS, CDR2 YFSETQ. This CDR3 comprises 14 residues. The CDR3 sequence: CASSPDGDNSPLHF. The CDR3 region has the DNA TGCGCCAGCAGCCCGGACGGAGATAATTCACCCCTCCACTTT.

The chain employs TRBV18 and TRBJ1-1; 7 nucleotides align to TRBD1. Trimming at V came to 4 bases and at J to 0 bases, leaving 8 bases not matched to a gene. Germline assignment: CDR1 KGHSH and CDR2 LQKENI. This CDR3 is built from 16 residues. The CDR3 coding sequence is TGTGCCAGCTCACTTCGACAGGGCGGCATGAACACTGAAGCTTTCTTT. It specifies CASSLRQGGMNTEAFF. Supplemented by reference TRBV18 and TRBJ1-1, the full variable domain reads NAGVMQNPRHLVRRRGQEARLRCSPMKGHSHVYWYRQLPEEGLKFMVYLQKENIIDESGMPKERFSAEFPKEGPSILRIQQVVRGDSAAYFCASSLRQGGMNTEAFFGQGTRLTVV.

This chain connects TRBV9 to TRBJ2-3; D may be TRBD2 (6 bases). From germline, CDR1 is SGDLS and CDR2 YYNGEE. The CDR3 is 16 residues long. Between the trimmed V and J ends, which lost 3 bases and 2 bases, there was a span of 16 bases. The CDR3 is CASSGGLNSYTDTQYF. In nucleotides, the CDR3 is TGTGCCAGCAGCGGGGGACTTAACTCTTACACAGATACGCAGTATTTT.

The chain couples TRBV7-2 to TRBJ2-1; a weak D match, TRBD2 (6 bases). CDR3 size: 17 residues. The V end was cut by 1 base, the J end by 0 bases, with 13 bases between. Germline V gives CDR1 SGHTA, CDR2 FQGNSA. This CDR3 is CASSLGLGLGSYNEQFF. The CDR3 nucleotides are TGTGCCAGCAGCTTAGGACTAGGGTTGGGCTCCTACAATGAGCAGTTCTTC.

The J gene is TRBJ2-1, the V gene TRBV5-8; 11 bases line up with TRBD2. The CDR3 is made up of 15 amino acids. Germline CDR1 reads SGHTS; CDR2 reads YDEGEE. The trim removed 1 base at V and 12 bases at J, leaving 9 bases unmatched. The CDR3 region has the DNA TGTGCCAGCAGCTTGCGGCTAGCGGGAGGATCCTGGCAGTTCTTC. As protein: CASSLRLAGGSWQFF.

CDR3 nucleotides: TGCGCCAGCAGTGCGACGGTCTATGAAAAACTGTTTTTT. This codes for CASSATVYEKLFF. The chain combines TRBV10-1 with TRBJ1-4, with no clear D. The CDR3 has 13 residues. The germline V gene encodes CDR1 WNHNN and CDR2 SYGVQD (reference sequence). Trimming removed 4 bases from V and 6 bases from J, with 9 bases in between.